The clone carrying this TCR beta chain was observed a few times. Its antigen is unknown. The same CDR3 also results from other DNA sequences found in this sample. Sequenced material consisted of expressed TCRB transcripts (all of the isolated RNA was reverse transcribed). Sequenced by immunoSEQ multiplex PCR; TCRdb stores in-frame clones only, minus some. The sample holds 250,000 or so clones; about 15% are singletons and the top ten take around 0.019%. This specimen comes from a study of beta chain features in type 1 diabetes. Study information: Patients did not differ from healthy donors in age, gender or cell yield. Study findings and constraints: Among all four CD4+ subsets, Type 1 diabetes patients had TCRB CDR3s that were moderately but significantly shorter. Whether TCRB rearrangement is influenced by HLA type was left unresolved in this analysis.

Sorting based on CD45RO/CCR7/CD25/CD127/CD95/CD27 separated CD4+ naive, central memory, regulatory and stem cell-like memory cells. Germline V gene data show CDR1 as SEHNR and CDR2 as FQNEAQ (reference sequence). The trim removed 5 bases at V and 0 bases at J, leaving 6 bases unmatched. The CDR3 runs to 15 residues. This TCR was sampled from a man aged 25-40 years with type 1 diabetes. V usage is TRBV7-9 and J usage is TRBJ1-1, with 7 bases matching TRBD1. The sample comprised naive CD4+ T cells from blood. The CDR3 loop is CASSPRQGMNTEAFF. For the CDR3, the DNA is TGTGCCAGCAGCCCGAGACAGGGAATGAACACTGAAGCTTTCTTT.